This paragraph reports one T cell receptor (beta chain). Antigen specificity is unknown. The CDR3 has 11 residues. Germline V gene data show CDR1 as SGHAT and CDR2 as FQNNGV. Trimming took off 6 bases at V and 1 base at J, with 3 bases between the two ends. The data were taken from a study of neoadjuvant nivolumab and ipilimumab in lung cancer. Points from the study as a whole: Resected tumors had greater TCR richness and clonality than uninvolved lung.

Sequenced by immunoSEQ multiplex PCR; TCRdb stores in-frame clones only, minus some. The data hold fewer than 4,500 clones, with 70% to 80% observed a single time. The starting material was adjacent normal lung tissue, obtained after neoadjuvant nivolumab, alone or with ipilimumab, at or shortly before surgery. The chain uses TRBV11-2 and TRBJ2-5, with D unresolved. The clonotype comes from an adult with non-small cell lung cancer. The CDR3 nucleotides read TGTGCCAGCAGACTCCAAGAGACCCAGTACTTC. Its protein product is CASRLQETQYF.